What follows describes a single T cell receptor (beta chain). PCR employed 60 Vbeta and 13 Jbeta primers. Method: immunoSEQ multiplex PCR; TCRdb's copy keeps in-frame clones and lacks some. The specimen's table records about 130,000 clones. This CDR3 has 17 residues. Germline lookup yields CDR1 SEHNR and CDR2 FQNEAQ (reference sequence). With V trimmed by 2 bases and J by 1 base, 2 bases remained unmatched. The sample originates from a study of cytomegalovirus exposure and HLA in healthy donors. Sequenced material: PBMCs. This TCR was sampled from a man between 25 and 39 years old in good health and CMV-seronegative. The V gene is TRBV7-9, the J gene TRBJ2-4; TRBD2 matches 13 bases. CDR3: CASSLRTSGSAKNIQYF. DNA for the CDR3: TGTGCCAGCAGCTTACGGACTAGCGGGAGTGCCAAAAACATTCAGTACTTC.